Described below is a single T cell receptor (beta chain) sequence and its context. This sample stems from a study of blood T cell repertoires in COVID-19. Study details: Specimens from acute and convalescent COVID-19 originated in the United States, Italy and Spain.

Original processing notes: Estimation of nucleated cell counts was performed using reference gene primer amplification. TCRdb's table, derived via immunoSEQ multiplex PCR, lists solely in-frame clones and lacks some. The DNA gave D and trimming, while V, J and clone size come from that table. The sample records over 400,000 clones, 70% to 90% being singletons. The material sequenced was peripheral blood. The clonotype originates from a human donor in a cohort sampled during active COVID-19.

CDR3 amino acids: CAWSRFGSPLHF. In DNA, the CDR3 is TGTGCCTGGAGTCGATTCGGTTCACCCCTCCACTTT. This chain uses TRBV30 with TRBJ1-6; no clear D. The CDR3 is 12 amino acids. The germline CDR1 and CDR2 sequences are GTSNPN and SVGIG (reference sequence). The germline V and J ends were trimmed by 2 bases and 9 bases, with 8 bases remaining between them.